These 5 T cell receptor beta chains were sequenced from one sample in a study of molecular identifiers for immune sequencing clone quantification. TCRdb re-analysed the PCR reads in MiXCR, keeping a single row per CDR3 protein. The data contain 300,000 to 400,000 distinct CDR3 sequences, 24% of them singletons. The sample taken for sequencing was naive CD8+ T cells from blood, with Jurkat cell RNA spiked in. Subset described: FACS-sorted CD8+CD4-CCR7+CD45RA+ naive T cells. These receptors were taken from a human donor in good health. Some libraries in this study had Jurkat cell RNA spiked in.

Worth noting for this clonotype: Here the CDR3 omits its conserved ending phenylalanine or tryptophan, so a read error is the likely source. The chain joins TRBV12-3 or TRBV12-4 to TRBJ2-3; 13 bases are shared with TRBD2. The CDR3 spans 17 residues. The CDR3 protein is CANSGGTSGDVKDTQYL. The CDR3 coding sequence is TGTGCCAACAGTGGCGGGACTAGCGGGGACGTCAAAGATACGCAGTATCTT.

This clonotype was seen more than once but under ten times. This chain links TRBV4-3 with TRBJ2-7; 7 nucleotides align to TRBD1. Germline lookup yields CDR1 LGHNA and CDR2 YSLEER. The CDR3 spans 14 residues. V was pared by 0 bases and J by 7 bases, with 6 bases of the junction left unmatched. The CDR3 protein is CASSQDKGAREQYF. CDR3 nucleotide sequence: TGCGCCAGCAGCCAAGACAAGGGGGCGAGGGAGCAGTACTTC.

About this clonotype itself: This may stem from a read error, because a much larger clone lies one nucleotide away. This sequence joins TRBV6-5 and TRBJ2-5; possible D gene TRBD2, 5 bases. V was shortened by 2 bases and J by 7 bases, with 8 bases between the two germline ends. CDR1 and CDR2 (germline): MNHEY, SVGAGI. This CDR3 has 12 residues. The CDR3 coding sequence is TGTGCCAGCAGTTACGGAGAGGGGACCCAGTACTTC. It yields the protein CASSYGEGTQYF.

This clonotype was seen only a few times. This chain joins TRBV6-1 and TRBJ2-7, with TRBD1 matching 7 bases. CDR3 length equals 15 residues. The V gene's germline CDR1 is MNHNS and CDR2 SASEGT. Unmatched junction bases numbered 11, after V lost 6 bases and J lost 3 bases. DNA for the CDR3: TGTGCCAGCAGGGACCCGGGACAGAACTACTACGAGCAGTACTTC. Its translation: CASRDPGQNYYEQYF.

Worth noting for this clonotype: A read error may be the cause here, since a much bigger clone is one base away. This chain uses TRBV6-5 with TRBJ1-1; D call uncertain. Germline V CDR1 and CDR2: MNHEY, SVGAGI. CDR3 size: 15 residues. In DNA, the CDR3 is TGTGCCAGCAGTTACTCGAACAGTATGAACACTGAAGCTCTCTTT. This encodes CASSYSNSMNTEALF.